Listed below are T cell receptor beta chains from one sample, sequenced in a study of beta chain features in type 1 diabetes. Repertoires were generated with immunoSEQ multiplex PCR, while TCRdb's copy carries only in-frame clones and drops some. This table has 860,000 or so clones, about a sixth appearing once. Sample: naive CD4+ T cells from blood. These receptors came from a woman under 30 in good health. The CDR3 runs from the conserved cysteine through the conserved F or W. D genes are given only for firm matches. Clone size, where shown, is once, few, many, or a class for clones that have expanded.

j_call	cdr3_length	clone_size	d_call	v_call	cdr3_nt	cdr3_aa
TRBJ1-2	14	few	NA	TRBV6-6	TGTGCCAGCATTCAGACAGGTTCTAACTATGGCTACACCTTC	CASIQTGSNYGYTF
TRBJ2-1	15	NA	NA	TRBV7-2	TGTGCCAGCAGCTTAGGGTTTGGTACCTACAATGAGCAGTTCTTC	CASSLGFGTYNEQFF
TRBJ2-7	18	NA	TRBD2	TRBV6-1	TGTGCCAGCAGTGCTCAAAGGTCAACTAGCGGGAGCCCCTACGAGCAGTACTTC	CASSAQRSTSGSPYEQYF
TRBJ2-1	14	NA	TRBD1	TRBV28	TGTGCCAGCACCAAGACAGGGTCCTACAATGAGCAGTTCTTC	CASTKTGSYNEQFF
TRBJ2-1	10	NA	NA	TRBV20-1	TGCAGTGCTATTTACAATGAGCAGTTCTTC	CSAIYNEQFF
TRBJ2-7	16	few	TRBD2	TRBV2	TGTGCCAGCCCCCCAACCGGGACTAGCGGCCTCTACGAGCAGTACTTC	CASPPTGTSGLYEQYF
TRBJ2-1	16	few	TRBD2	TRBV28	TGTGCCATAAGACAGAAAACTAGCGGGAGAAGGAATGAGCAGTTCTTC	CAIRQKTSGRRNEQFF
TRBJ1-5	14	NA	TRBD1	TRBV6-6	TGTGCCAGCGTGGGACAGGGGGCTCACAGGCCCCAGCATTTT	CASVGQGAHRPQHF
TRBJ2-4	13	few	NA	TRBV28	TGTGCCAGCACCACGGGGTACAAAAACATTCAGTACTTC	CASTTGYKNIQYF
TRBJ2-1	16	NA	TRBD2	TRBV2	TGTGCCAGCAGTGAAGCTTCACTAGCGGGGGGATTTGAGCAGTTCTTC	CASSEASLAGGFEQFF
TRBJ1-2	17	NA	NA	TRBV4-2	TGTGCCAGCAGCCAATTTTACGGGACAACCCCTAACTATGGCTACACCTTC	CASSQFYGTTPNYGYTF
TRBJ1-1	13	NA	NA	TRBV29-1	TGCAGCGTTGCAGGGCGCTTCAAAACTGAAGCTTTCTTT	CSVAGRFKTEAFF
TRBJ1-5	15	NA	NA	TRBV6-5	TGTGCCAGCAGTTACTCGAAGGGGAGCAATCAGCCCCAGCATTTT	CASSYSKGSNQPQHF
TRBJ2-7	15	few	TRBD1	TRBV5-4	TGTGCCAGCAGTTCCCAGACAGGGTCCTCCTACGAGCAGTACTTC	CASSSQTGSSYEQYF
TRBJ2-1	15	few	NA	TRBV9	TGTGCCAGCAGCGTAGAGGCGCGGAACTACAATGAGCAGTTCTTC	CASSVEARNYNEQFF
TRBJ1-4	16	few	NA	TRBV28	TGTGCCAGCAGTTCTTCCCTCGTGGGGTACGGTGAAAAACTGTTTTTT	CASSSSLVGYGEKLFF
TRBJ2-5	15	few	NA	TRBV7-6	TGTGCCAGCAGCACCCCCAGCGCAGTCCAAGAGACCCAGTACTTC	CASSTPSAVQETQYF
TRBJ2-2	15	NA	NA	TRBV9	TGTGCCAGCAGCGTAGGTGGAGGAAACACCGGGGAGCTGTTTTTT	CASSVGGGNTGELFF
TRBJ2-7	15	few	TRBD2	TRBV28	TGTGCCAGCAGTTTAAGGGCGGGAGCCTTCTACGAGCAGTACTTC	CASSLRAGAFYEQYF
TRBJ1-5	16	NA	NA	TRBV19	TGTGCCAGTAGTATTCGGGGGATCTATAGCAATCAGCCCCAGCATTTT	CASSIRGIYSNQPQHF
TRBJ2-5	13	NA	NA	TRBV7-3	TGTGCCAGCAGCTTATTAGTCACCGAGACCCAGTACTTC	CASSLLVTETQYF
TRBJ2-7	12	NA	NA	TRBV4-2	TGTGCCAGCAGGGGTAGGAGCAACGAGCAGTACTTC	CASRGRSNEQYF
TRBJ2-1	16	few	TRBD1	TRBV28	TGTGCCAGCAGTTACCGGGACAGGGGGATTTACAATGAGCAGTTCTTC	CASSYRDRGIYNEQFF
TRBJ2-5	15	NA	NA	TRBV11-2	TGTGCCAGCAGCTCGGGACCTCGCGACGAAGAGACCCAGTACTTC	CASSSGPRDEETQYF
TRBJ1-4	12	NA	NA	TRBV19	TGTGCCAGTAGTCACAGGTTTGAAAAACTGTTTTTT	CASSHRFEKLFF
TRBJ2-7	15	NA	NA	TRBV18	TGTGCCAGCTCACCAAACTCCGGGACTCTCTACGAGCAGTACTTC	CASSPNSGTLYEQYF
TRBJ2-3	13	NA	NA	TRBV7-9	TGTGCCAGCAGCTTATTAGGCACAGATACGCAGTATTTT	CASSLLGTDTQYF
TRBJ2-7	13	NA	TRBD1	TRBV29-1	TGCAGCGTCGAAGGGACAGGGGTCTACGAGCAGTACTTC	CSVEGTGVYEQYF
TRBJ2-3	16	NA	TRBD1	TRBV6-6	TGTGCCAGCAGCAAACGACAGGGCTGGGGTGTAGATACGCAGTATTTT	CASSKRQGWGVDTQYF
TRBJ2-1	16	NA	TRBD2	TRBV30	TGTGCCTGGAGTGGACCCCTAGCGGGAGGGCCCGGTGAGCAGTTCTTC	CAWSGPLAGGPGEQFF
TRBJ2-7	12	NA	NA	TRBV29-1	TGCAGCGTTGAAGATACGTCCTACGAGCAGTACTTC	CSVEDTSYEQYF
TRBJ2-1	17	few	TRBD2	TRBV10-3	TGTGCCATCAGATCCAGCGGGAGCACCCAAGACTACAATGAGCAGTTCTTC	CAIRSSGSTQDYNEQFF
TRBJ1-3	13	few	NA	TRBV18	TGTGCCAGCTCACTCCCCTCTGGAAACACCATATATTTT	CASSLPSGNTIYF
TRBJ2-1	16	few	NA	TRBV28	TGTGCCAGCAGCCGCTGGGGGGTAGCGCAAAACAATGAGCAGTTCTTC	CASSRWGVAQNNEQFF
TRBJ1-6	11	NA	NA	TRBV2	TGTGCCAGCAGTTTCACTTCACCCCTCCACTTT	CASSFTSPLHF
TRBJ2-3	16	NA	NA	TRBV10-3	TGTGCCATCAGTGAGTCAGGGGCGCGTGCCACAGATACGCAGTATTTT	CAISESGARATDTQYF
TRBJ2-7	13	few	NA	TRBV11-1	TGTGCCAGCAGCTCGCAAGTCCTCTACGAGCAGTACTTC	CASSSQVLYEQYF
TRBJ2-4	14	NA	NA	TRBV18	TGTGCCAGCTCCCTACCGGGAGCCAAAAACATTCAGTACTTC	CASSLPGAKNIQYF
TRBJ2-1	16	few	TRBD2	TRBV4-2	TGTGCCAGCAGCCTTAGAAAGGGACTAGCGGGAGGACCGCAGTTCTTC	CASSLRKGLAGGPQFF
TRBJ2-1	15	NA	TRBD2	TRBV5-1	TGCGCCAGCAGTCTCACCGGGTCGGGGGGCAATGAGCAGTTCTTC	CASSLTGSGGNEQFF
TRBJ2-1	12	few	NA	TRBV6-6	TGTGCCAGCAGCCCCTCGGACAATGAGCAGTTCTTC	CASSPSDNEQFF
TRBJ2-1	16	NA	TRBD2	TRBV28	TGTGCCAGCAGCAAACTGACTAGCGGGAGGGTTGATGAGCAGTTCTTC	CASSKLTSGRVDEQFF
TRBJ2-1	14	few	NA	TRBV27	TGTGCCAGCAGTTTGAGGGCCAGGATCTATGAGCAGTTCTTC	CASSLRARIYEQFF
TRBJ2-7	12	NA	NA	TRBV7-2	TGTGCCAGCAGCCAGAGTAGGTACGAGCAGTACTTC	CASSQSRYEQYF
TRBJ1-2	15	few	NA	TRBV6-1	TGTGCCAGCAGCCGGGAACAGGGTATTTACTATGGCTACACCTTC	CASSREQGIYYGYTF